The clone carrying this T cell receptor (beta chain) was found once. Its antigen remains unknown. In germline, CDR1 is ENHRY, CDR2 SYGVKD. There are 15 residues in the CDR3. V was trimmed by 0 bases and J by 4 bases, leaving 13 bases between them. The entry originates in a study of OX40 agonist ivuxolimab in advanced cancers. Systemic immunosuppression or autoimmune disease history was grounds to exclude patients. Samples were taken at baseline and on day 1 of cycles 4 and 7. Assay used: immunoSEQ multiplex PCR; TCRdb lists only in-frame clones, some missing. The top ten hold 3.5% to 4% of the sample, which has around 16,000 clones, about 86% seen once. Study conclusions and caveats: No antigen was identified for the clonally expanded peripheral T cells.

This receptor was identified in an adult with an advanced solid tumor such as melanoma, head and neck, liver or kidney cancer. Sequenced here: CD4+ or CD8+ T cells sorted from blood, sampled in a trial of the OX40 agonist ivuxolimab. The chain uses TRBV10-3 and TRBJ2-7; D may be TRBD2 (6 bases). The CDR3 nucleotides read TGTGCCATCAGTGAGTCAATTAGCGGACCGTACGAGCAGTACTTC. Residues: CAISESISGPYEQYF.